This TCR beta chain came from a study of early T cells in non-severe SARS-CoV-2 infection. Each CDR3 protein is one row after TCRdb ran MiXCR on the 5' RACE reads. Here the sample spans tens of thousands of distinct CDR3 sequences, about 16% being singletons. Sequenced input: whole blood. This TCR came from an adult who was a healthcare worker with PCR-confirmed SARS-CoV-2 infection or an uninfected control (not recorded which).

The CDR3 DNA is TGTGCCAGCAGCTTAGGGCGGGCCCCGGGGGATACGCAGTATTTT. It specifies CASSLGRAPGDTQYF. V usage is TRBV7-2 and J usage is TRBJ2-3; tentative D call: TRBD2 (5 bases). This CDR3 contains 15 residues. The V and J ends lost 1 base and 6 bases respectively, with 14 bases between them. CDR1 is SGHTA and CDR2 is FQGNSA in the germline V gene.